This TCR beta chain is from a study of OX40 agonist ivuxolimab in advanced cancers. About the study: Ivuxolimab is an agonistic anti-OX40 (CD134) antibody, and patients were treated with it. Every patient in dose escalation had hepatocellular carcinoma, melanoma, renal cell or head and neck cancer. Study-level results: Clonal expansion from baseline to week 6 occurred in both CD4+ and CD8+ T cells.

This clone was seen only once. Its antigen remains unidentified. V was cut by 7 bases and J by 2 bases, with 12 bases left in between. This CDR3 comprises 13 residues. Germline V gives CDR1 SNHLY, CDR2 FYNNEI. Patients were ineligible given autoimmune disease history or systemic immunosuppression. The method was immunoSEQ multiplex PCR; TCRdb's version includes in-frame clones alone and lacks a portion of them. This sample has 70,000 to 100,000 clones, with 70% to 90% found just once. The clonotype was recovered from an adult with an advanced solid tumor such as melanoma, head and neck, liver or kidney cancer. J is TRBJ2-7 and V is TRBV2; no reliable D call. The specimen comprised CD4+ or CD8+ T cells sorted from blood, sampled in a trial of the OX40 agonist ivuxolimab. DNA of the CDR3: TGTGCCAGCATTTTAGTTCAGACCTACGAGCAGTACTTC. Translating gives CASILVQTYEQYF.